Shown below are 12 T cell receptor beta chains from a single sample sequenced in a study of T cells in Graves' hyperthyroidism and ophthalmopathy. TCR beta CDR3 regions were amplified from RNA. The study used the HTBI primer set for a first-round RT-PCR of the TCR CDR3. TCRdb re-called the multiplex PCR reads with MiXCR, one entry per CDR3 protein. The data contain 490,000 or so distinct CDR3 sequences, less than 25% of them singletons. Sequencing was performed on blood. Receptors originate from a woman in her seventies with Graves' ophthalmopathy.

This clonotype was found a few times. The V call is TRBV19, the J call TRBJ2-7; 12 bases agree with TRBD2. CDR1 and CDR2 from the germline V gene are LNHDA and SQIVND (reference sequence). V trimming: 3 bases; J trimming: 7 bases; junction bases outside the gene matches: 7. The CDR3 is 15 amino acids. This chain's CDR3 is CASSIRLAGAPEQYF. CDR3 nucleotides: TGTGCCAGTAGTATCCGACTAGCGGGAGCACCTGAGCAGTACTTC.

The sample holds a few counts of this clonotype. The genes are TRBV4-3 and TRBJ1-1; possible D gene TRBD1, 6 bases. The V gene lost 2 bases and the J gene lost 1 base, with 14 bases spanning the gap. The CDR3 loop spans 16 amino acids. The germline V gene encodes CDR1 LGHNA and CDR2 YSLEER. The DNA of the CDR3 is TGCGCCAGCAGCCAACGAACGACAGGCAAGAACACTGAAGCTTTCTTT. It specifies CASSQRTTGKNTEAFF.

This clonotype was seen only a few times. This chain uses TRBV9 with TRBJ2-1; D tentatively fits TRBD1 or TRBD2 (5 bases each). Trimming took 3 bases from V and 2 from J, leaving 9 bases between them. Germline CDR1 SGDLS, CDR2 YYNGEE. The CDR3 has 14 amino acids. For the CDR3, the DNA is TGTGCCAGCAGCGGGGACGTAACCTACAATGAGCAGTTCTTC. Its protein product is CASSGDVTYNEQFF.

The rearrangement joins TRBV28 to TRBJ1-1; D gene unclear. The CDR3 covers 12 residues. Germline V lookup: CDR1 MDHEN, CDR2 SYDVKM. Trimming shortened V by 4 bases and J by 5 bases, and 8 bases separated the two germline ends. The DNA of the CDR3 is TGTGCCAGCAGTTCTCTTGATACTGAAGCTTTCTTT. Amino acid sequence: CASSSLDTEAFF.

The V call is TRBV7-9, the J call TRBJ2-7, with TRBD1 as a possible D gene (6 bases). CDR1 is SEHNR and CDR2 is FQNEAQ in the germline V gene (reference sequence). V was trimmed by 7 bases and J by 3 bases, leaving 16 bases between them. This CDR3 has 14 amino acids. Here the CDR3 DNA reads TGTGCCAGCACCACTTCAGACAGGAACTACGAGCAGTACTTC. Its protein is CASTTSDRNYEQYF.

Many counts were recorded for this clonotype. The chain has TRBV6-2 or TRBV6-3 and TRBJ2-7; D uncertain. Germline V gene data show CDR1 as MNHEY and CDR2 as SVGEGT. Trimming pared 5 bases from V and 5 bases from J, leaving 13 bases between. The CDR3 is made up of 13 amino acids. The CDR3 protein is CASSPNPRHEQYF. The CDR3 nucleotides are TGTGCCAGCAGTCCCAACCCTCGTCACGAGCAGTACTTC.

This clonotype has only a few counts. J is TRBJ1-1 and V is TRBV7-3; D ambiguous. Germline V lookup: CDR1 SGHTA, CDR2 FQGTGA. Deletions cut 0 bases from V and 2 bases from J, with 7 bases between. The CDR3 is 14 residues long. The CDR3 DNA reads TGTGCCAGCAGCTTAACGGACGGTAACACTGAAGCTTTCTTT. It translates to CASSLTDGNTEAFF. Complete variable domain (other parts from reference TRBV7-3 and TRBJ1-1): GAGVSQTPSNKVTEKGKYVELRCDPISGHTALYWYRQSLGQGPEFLIYFQGTGAADDSGLPNDRFFAVRPEGSVSTLKIQRTERGDSAVYLCASSLTDGNTEAFFGQGTRLTVV.

This clonotype has a handful of counts. The chain joins TRBV29-1 to TRBJ2-4, with 8 bases matching TRBD1. CDR3 length equals 11 residues. V shed 7 bases, J shed 7 bases, and the junction held 3 bases outside the gene matches. CDR1 and CDR2 (germline): SQVTM, ANQGSEA. This CDR3 is CSGRQGNIQYF. In DNA form, the CDR3 reads TGCAGCGGGAGACAGGGGAACATTCAGTACTTC.

The gene calls are TRBV27 and TRBJ1-6; a weak D match, TRBD1 (5 bases). Trimming cost V 6 bases and J 6 bases, with 12 bases left between them. The CDR3 spans 14 residues. Germline V gene data show CDR1 as MNHEY and CDR2 as SMNVEV (reference sequence). CDR3 sequence reads: CASRGRHANSPLHF. The CDR3 nucleotides read TGTGCCAGCAGGGGGCGACACGCTAATTCACCCCTCCACTTT.

This clonotype was observed a few times. This sequence joins TRBV7-2 and TRBJ2-1; tentative D call: TRBD1 (5 bases). This CDR3 is built from 14 residues. Trimming removed 5 bases from V and 9 bases from J, with 17 bases in between. Germline assignment: CDR1 SGHTA and CDR2 FQGNSA. The CDR3 DNA is TGTGCCAGCAGCCTCTCCTCCTCCACAGGTGAGCAGTTCTTC. Amino acids: CASSLSSSTGEQFF. The full variable domain, completed using reference TRBV7-2 and TRBJ2-1, is GAGVSQSPSNKVTEKGKDVELRCDPISGHTALYWYRQSLGQGLEFLIYFQGNSAPDKSGLPSDRFSAERTGGSVSTLTIQRTQQEDSAVYLCASSLSSSTGEQFFGPGTRLTVL.

The J gene is TRBJ2-2, the V gene TRBV2; D remains ambiguous. Germline CDR1 and CDR2: SNHLY and FYNNEI. The CDR3 is made up of 14 amino acids. Trimming cost V 3 bases and J 3 bases, with 8 bases left between them. CDR3 DNA: TGTGCCAGCAGTGAGTTCCGATACACCGGGGAGCTGTTTTTT. Amino acid sequence: CASSEFRYTGELFF.

For this clonotype: A much larger clone lies one base from this, so it may be a read error. V and J are TRBV2 and TRBJ2-2; D gene uncertain. The CDR3 has 13 residues. CDR1 is SNHLY, CDR2 FYNNEI, per germline. V lost 6 bases to trimming and J lost 3 bases, with 8 bases between them. CDR3 amino acids: CASRGADTGELFF. In nucleotides, the CDR3 is TGTGCCAGCAGAGGAGCTGACACCGGGGAGCTGTTTTTT.